The T cell receptor (beta chain) under discussion was sequenced for a study of T cells in localized non-small cell lung cancer. CDR3 length: 16 amino acids. Germline loops: CDR1 SGHRS, CDR2 YFSETQ. Deletions cut 0 bases from V and 7 bases from J, with 14 bases between. TCRdb's copy holds only in-frame clones and misses some; the assay was immunoSEQ multiplex PCR. This sample has roughly 90,000 clones, with more than 75% found just once. The genes are TRBV5-1 and TRBJ1-6, with D tentatively TRBD1 (5 bases). The material was PBMCs, obtained before any cancer treatment. This TCR derives from a woman aged 40 to 75 with stage II squamous cell lung carcinoma. The CDR3 coding sequence is TGCGCCAGCAGCTTGGCCCGGGACGTTTCAAATTCACCCCTCCACTTT. This codes for CASSLARDVSNSPLHF.